The 21 T cell receptor beta chains in this list originate from one sample, sequenced in a study of early T cells in non-severe SARS-CoV-2 infection. TCRdb fed the 5' RACE reads into MiXCR, producing one record per CDR3 protein. Here the sample spans tens of thousands of distinct CDR3 sequences, roughly 8% being singletons. The material sequenced was whole blood, taken at baseline. These receptors were taken from an adult who was a healthcare worker with PCR-confirmed SARS-CoV-2 infection or an uninfected control (not recorded which).

This clonotype has a handful of counts. The chain has TRBV9 and TRBJ2-5, with 13 bases identical to TRBD2. CDR1 SGDLS and CDR2 YYNGEE come from the germline V gene. V dropped 2 bases and J dropped 5; count of bases not matched to a gene: 6. The CDR3 is 16 amino acids. CDR3 DNA sequence: TGTGCCAGCAGCGTCACTAGCGGGGGGGCGATCGAGACCCAGTACTTC. It specifies CASSVTSGGAIETQYF.

This clonotype was observed a handful of times. The J gene is TRBJ2-3, the V gene TRBV20-1, with TRBD2 matching over 9 bases. The CDR3 is 18 amino acids. V was clipped by 5 bases and J by 5 bases; unmatched bases: 20. The germline CDR1 and CDR2 sequences are DFQATT and SNEGSKA (reference sequence). The CDR3 nucleotides read TGCAGTGCTTATGGAACGATTCTGGCGGGGGGGCCGAGAGATACGCAGTATTTT. This encodes CSAYGTILAGGPRDTQYF.

This sequence joins TRBV11-2 and TRBJ2-5, with D unclear. Germline CDR1 is SGHAT and CDR2 is FQNNGV. The CDR3 runs 13 residues. V lost 1 base to trimming and J lost 3 bases, with 6 bases between them. The CDR3 DNA reads TGTGCCAGCAGCTTAGGAGAAAAAGAGACCCAGTACTTC. As protein: CASSLGEKETQYF.

This clonotype was counted at least ten times. The chain uses TRBV20-1 and TRBJ2-7; no definite D call. The CDR3 extends over 19 amino acids. CDR1 is DFQATT and CDR2 is SNEGSKA in the germline V gene (reference sequence). Trimming pared 4 bases from V and 0 bases from J, leaving 28 bases between. The CDR3 DNA reads as TGCAGTGCTAAAGCATTAAATGGGGAAACAGCCGGTTTCTCCTACGAGCAGTACTTC. As protein: CSAKALNGETAGFSYEQYF.

This clonotype was seen many times. The chain is built from TRBV28 and TRBJ2-1; TRBD1 agrees at 8 bases. This CDR3 has 15 amino acids. CDR1 and CDR2 (germline): MDHEN, SYDVKM. V lost 6 bases and J lost 9; bases outside the gene matches: 13. The CDR3 spells CASRDRGHLDGEQFF. CDR3 DNA: TGTGCCAGCAGAGACAGGGGTCATTTGGATGGTGAGCAGTTCTTC.

The chain employs TRBV27 and TRBJ1-6, with 7 bases matching TRBD1. The CDR3 consists of 14 residues. Germline CDR1 is MNHEY and CDR2 is SMNVEV (reference sequence). Unmatched junction bases numbered 7, after V lost 7 bases and J lost 7 bases. The CDR3 reads CASKDQGGNSPLHF. The CDR3 DNA is TGTGCCAGCAAAGATCAAGGGGGCAATTCACCCCTCCACTTT.

This clonotype appeared many times. The chain employs TRBV30 and TRBJ2-7; D may be TRBD2 (6 bases). V was clipped by 4 bases and J by 1 base, with 11 bases between them. The CDR3 is 13 amino acids. Germline CDR1 GTSNPN, CDR2 SVGIG (reference sequence). DNA of the CDR3: TGTGCCTGGATGAGCGGGTCGTCCTACGAGCAGTACTTC. Its protein product is CAWMSGSSYEQYF.

This clonotype was detected only a few times. The chain couples TRBV6-5 to TRBJ1-5; 8 nucleotides match TRBD1. CDR1 MNHEY and CDR2 SVGAGI come from the germline V gene. Trimming removed 6 bases from V and 5 bases from J; junction bases left unmatched: 3. The CDR3 extends over 13 amino acids. The DNA for the CDR3 is TGTGCCAGCAGCCCAGGGGGCGATCAGCCCCAGCATTTT. Protein product: CASSPGGDQPQHF.

This clonotype was seen ten or more times. This rearrangement joins TRBV9 to TRBJ2-7; no definite D call. This CDR3 is built from 13 residues. Germline V gene sequence: CDR1 SGDLS, CDR2 YYNGEE. V was clipped by 2 bases and J by 5 bases, with 11 bases between them. This CDR3 reads CASSVSNTHEQYF. The DNA for the CDR3 is TGTGCCAGCAGCGTGTCCAATACCCACGAGCAGTACTTC.

The CDR3 sequence: CASSSDRALGYGYTF. The CDR3 bases are TGCGCCAGCAGCTCGGACCGGGCGCTGGGCTATGGCTACACCTTC. The chain is built from TRBV5-1 and TRBJ1-2; D unresolved. Germline V CDR1 and CDR2: SGHRS, YFSETQ. Deletions cut 3 bases from V and 4 bases from J, with 16 bases between. The CDR3 consists of 15 residues.

In this sample, this clonotype turned up many times. The chain employs TRBV3-1 and TRBJ2-1, with D unresolved. This CDR3 is built from 14 residues. Trimming shortened V by 0 bases and J by 4 bases, and 7 bases separated the two germline ends. Germline CDR1 and CDR2: LGHDT and YNNKEL (reference sequence). The CDR3 is CASSQDSSYNEQFF. In nucleotides, the CDR3 is TGTGCCAGCAGCCAAGATTCCAGTTACAATGAGCAGTTCTTC.

This clonotype was seen only a few times. The chain employs TRBV10-3 and TRBJ1-6; the match to TRBD1 covers 8 bases. CDR1 and CDR2 from the germline V gene are ENHRY and SYGVKD. V trimming: 2 bases; J trimming: 8 bases; junction bases outside the gene matches: 2. This CDR3 has 14 residues. The CDR3 DNA reads as TGTGCCATCAGTGAGGACAGGGGTCATTCACCCCTCCACTTT. It is translated as CAISEDRGHSPLHF.

This clonotype was detected a few times. V and J are TRBV5-5 and TRBJ1-4; D not certain. The CDR3 runs 15 residues. The germline V gene has CDR1 SGHKS and CDR2 YYEKEE (reference sequence). V was pared by 2 bases and J by 4 bases, with 12 bases between. CDR3 sequence (DNA): TGTGCCAGCAGCTTATTCGGTGGGCTTAATGAAAAACTGTTTTTT. This sequence encodes CASSLFGGLNEKLFF.

The chain is built from TRBV10-3 and TRBJ1-6, with 8 positions matching TRBD1. CDR3 length equals 18 residues. CDR1 and CDR2 from the germline V gene are ENHRY and SYGVKD. V lost 0 bases to trimming and J lost 6 bases; unmatched junction nucleotides: 10. The CDR3 protein is CAISESATGAGGNSPLHF. The CDR3 DNA reads TGTGCCATCAGTGAGTCGGCGACAGGGGCAGGGGGTAATTCACCCCTCCACTTT.

This clonotype was seen only a few times. This chain links TRBV29-1 with TRBJ2-1; TRBD1 matches 7 bases. The V segment lost 8 bases and the J segment 6 bases; nucleotides outside the gene matches: 10. CDR3 length: 13 amino acids. CDR1 SQVTM and CDR2 ANQGSEA come from the germline V gene. Here the CDR3 DNA reads TGCAGCTTCTCCCGGGACAGCAGCAATGAGCAGTTCTTC. It codes for CSFSRDSSNEQFF.

This sequence joins TRBV20-1 and TRBJ1-1; 7 positions agree with TRBD1. The V and J ends lost 6 bases and 0 bases, in that order; junction bases with no gene match: 7. The CDR3 runs to 14 residues. Germline V lookup: CDR1 DFQATT, CDR2 SNEGSKA (reference sequence). The CDR3 spells CSASPGTVNTEAFF. As DNA, the CDR3 is TGCAGTGCAAGTCCCGGGACAGTGAACACTGAAGCTTTCTTT.

This clonotype was seen many times. This sequence joins TRBV6-5 and TRBJ2-3, with 12 bases that match TRBD2. The junction had 7 bases not matched to a gene; V was cut back by 6 bases and J by 6 bases. The CDR3 totals 15 residues. CDR1 is MNHEY, CDR2 SVGAGI, per germline. CDR3 bases: TGTGCCAGCAGAATCGGACTAGCGGGGACGGATACGCAGTATTTT. Protein: CASRIGLAGTDTQYF.

At least ten counts were recorded for this clonotype. The chain joins TRBV29-1 to TRBJ2-3; 9 bases are a match to TRBD2. Trimming at V came to 1 base and at J to 0 bases, leaving 5 bases not matched to a gene. The CDR3 has 16 residues. Germline CDR1 and CDR2: SQVTM and ANQGSEA. DNA of the CDR3: TGCAGCGTTGAAGGGAGACTAGCGGTTAGCACAGATACGCAGTATTTT. The encoded protein is CSVEGRLAVSTDTQYF.

This clonotype showed up many times. This chain joins TRBV7-9 and TRBJ2-3; D is ambiguous. Trimming left V 5 bases short and J 2 bases short, with 8 bases between. The CDR3 length is 13 residues. Per the germline V gene, CDR1 is SEHNR and CDR2 is FQNEAQ (reference sequence). This CDR3 is CASSPEATDTQYF. In nucleotides, the CDR3 is TGTGCCAGCAGCCCAGAGGCCACAGATACGCAGTATTTT.

This clonotype was counted only a few times. This chain links TRBV5-6 with TRBJ1-4; D not resolved. Germline lookup yields CDR1 SGHDT and CDR2 YYEEEE. Trimming took off 1 base at V and 0 bases at J, with 13 bases between the two ends. The CDR3 sequence is 17 residues long. CDR3 protein: CASSLYGFTATNEKLFF. DNA of the CDR3: TGTGCCAGCAGCTTGTATGGATTTACCGCAACTAATGAAAAACTGTTTTTT.

Only a few counts were recorded for this clonotype. V and J are TRBV7-9 and TRBJ2-1; 7 bases align to TRBD1. J lost 5 bases, V lost 4 bases, and 8 bases had no gene match. CDR1 and CDR2 (germline): SEHNR, FQNEAQ (reference sequence). The CDR3 runs 15 residues. CDR3 DNA sequence: TGTGCCAGCAGCTATCCCGGGACAGTAGACAATGAGCAGTTCTTC. As protein: CASSYPGTVDNEQFF.